This entry features one TCR beta chain sequence. Here immunoSEQ multiplex PCR was the method, and the copy in TCRdb shows in-frame clones only, minus some. Of 150,000 to 200,000 clones detected, approximately 86% appear once; the ten largest clones hold around 5.2%. Assignments of participants to cohorts depended upon their own reported clinical history. These data are taken from a study of blood T cell repertoires in COVID-19. Germline CDR1 MNHEY, CDR2 SVGAGI. V dropped 4 bases and J dropped 1; count of bases not matched to a gene: 4. This CDR3 spans 16 amino acids. The chain joins TRBV6-5 to TRBJ2-1; 10 bases agree with TRBD2. Specimen: PBMCs or T cells enriched from blood (not recorded which). The sequence came from an older woman with acute COVID-19. CDR3 sequence reads: CASSSRLAGSYNEQFF. The CDR3 DNA follows: TGTGCCAGCAGTTCCAGACTAGCGGGTTCCTACAATGAGCAGTTCTTC.